This T cell receptor beta chain was profiled in a study of blood T cell repertoires in COVID-19. Study-wide background: In each case, the material was cDNA or gDNA derived from T cells, B-cell-depleted T cells, or PBMCs.

This CDR3 comprises 15 residues. V dropped 3 bases and J dropped 2 bases, with 11 bases sitting between them. Per the germline V gene, CDR1 is SGHAT and CDR2 is FQNNGV. Original handling: Reference gene primer amplification gave nucleated cell count estimates. Profiling relied on immunoSEQ multiplex PCR, and the TCRdb table lists in-frame clones only, not all of them. That table furnishes V, J and clone size, whereas the DNA furnished D and trimming. Here the sample spans approximately 200,000 clones, just under 90% being singletons. The V call is TRBV11-2, the J call TRBJ2-1; a weak D match, TRBD2 (5 bases). This TCR was recovered from a man aged 25-40 years with COVID-19, enrolled during active disease. The sequenced material came from peripheral blood. The CDR3 loop is CASSLLAPTYNEQFF. CDR3 DNA: TGTGCCAGCAGCTTGTTAGCGCCGACCTACAATGAGCAGTTCTTC.